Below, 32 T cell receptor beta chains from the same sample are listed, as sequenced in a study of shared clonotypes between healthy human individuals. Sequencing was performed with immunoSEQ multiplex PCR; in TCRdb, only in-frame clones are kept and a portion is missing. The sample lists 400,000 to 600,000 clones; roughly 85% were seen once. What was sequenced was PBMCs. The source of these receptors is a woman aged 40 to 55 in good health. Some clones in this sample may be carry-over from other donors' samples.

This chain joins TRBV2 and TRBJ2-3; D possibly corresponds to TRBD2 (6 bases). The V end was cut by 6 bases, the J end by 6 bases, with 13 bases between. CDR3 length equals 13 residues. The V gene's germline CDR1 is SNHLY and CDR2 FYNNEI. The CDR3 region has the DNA TGTGCCAGCAGGTCGGGACTGTGGGATACGCAGTATTTT. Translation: CASRSGLWDTQYF.

CDR3 nucleotide sequence: TGTGCCTGGAGTAGGGCGGACATTCAGTACTTC. Translated, it gives CAWSRADIQYF. This rearrangement joins TRBV30 to TRBJ2-4; no clear D. This CDR3 is built from 11 residues. CDR1 is GTSNPN, CDR2 SVGIG, per germline (reference sequence). V lost 2 bases and J 8 bases, leaving 7 bases between the germline ends. Full variable domain (outside the CDR3, taken from reference TRBV30 and TRBJ2-4): SQTIHQWPATLVQPVGSPLSLECTVEGTSNPNLYWYRQAAGRGLQLLFYSVGIGQISSEVPQNLSASRPQDRQFILSSKKLLLSDSGFYLCAWSRADIQYFGAGTRLSVL.

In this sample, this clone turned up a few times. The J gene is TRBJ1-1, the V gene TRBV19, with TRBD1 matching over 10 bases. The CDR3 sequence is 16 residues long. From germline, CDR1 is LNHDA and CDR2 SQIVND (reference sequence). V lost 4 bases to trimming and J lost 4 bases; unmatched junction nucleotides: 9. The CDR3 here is CASSTEPGQGSTEAFF. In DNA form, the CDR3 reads TGTGCCAGTAGTACCGAACCGGGACAGGGGTCCACTGAAGCTTTCTTT.

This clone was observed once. Written as DNA, the CDR3 is TGCGCCAGCAGTATGAACACTGAAGCTTTCTTT. Amino acid sequence: CASSMNTEAFF. The chain uses TRBV5-1 and TRBJ1-1; D is unresolved. The germline V gene encodes CDR1 SGHRS and CDR2 YFSETQ. This CDR3 has 11 residues. V lost 5 bases, J lost 0 bases, and 2 bases lay in between.

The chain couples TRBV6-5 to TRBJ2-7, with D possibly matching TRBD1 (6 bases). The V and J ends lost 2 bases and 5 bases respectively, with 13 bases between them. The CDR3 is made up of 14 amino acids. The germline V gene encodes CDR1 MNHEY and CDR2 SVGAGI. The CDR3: CASSYRGSSDEQYF. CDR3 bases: TGTGCCAGCAGTTACAGGGGGAGTTCGGACGAGCAGTACTTC.

The CDR3 protein is CASSLGQSNEQFF. Written as DNA, the CDR3 is TGTGCCAGCAGCTTAGGACAGTCGAATGAGCAGTTCTTC. The chain combines TRBV11-2 with TRBJ2-1; D is possibly TRBD1 (5 bases). Germline V gene sequence: CDR1 SGHAT, CDR2 FQNNGV. This CDR3 is built from 13 residues. Deletions cut 1 base from V and 7 bases from J, with 8 bases between.

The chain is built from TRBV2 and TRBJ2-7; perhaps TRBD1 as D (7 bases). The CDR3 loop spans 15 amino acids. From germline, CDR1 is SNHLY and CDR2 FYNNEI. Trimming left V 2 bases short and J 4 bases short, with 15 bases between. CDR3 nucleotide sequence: TGTGCCAGCAGTGAACCGGGGGACAGCCGATACGAGCAGTACTTC. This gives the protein CASSEPGDSRYEQYF. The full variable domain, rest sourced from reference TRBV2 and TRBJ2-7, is EPEVTQTPSHQVTQMGQEVILRCVPISNHLYFYWYRQILGQKVEFLVSFYNNEISEKSEIFDDQFSVERPDGSNFTLKIRSTKLEDSAMYFCASSEPGDSRYEQYFGPGTRLTVT.

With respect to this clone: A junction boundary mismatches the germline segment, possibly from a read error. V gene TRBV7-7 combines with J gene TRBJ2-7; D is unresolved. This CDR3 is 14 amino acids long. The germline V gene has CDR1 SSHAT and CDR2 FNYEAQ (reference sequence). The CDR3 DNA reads TGTGCTAGCAGCTTAGACGGGCTTTCCTACGAGCAGTACTTC. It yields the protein CASSLDGLSYEQYF.

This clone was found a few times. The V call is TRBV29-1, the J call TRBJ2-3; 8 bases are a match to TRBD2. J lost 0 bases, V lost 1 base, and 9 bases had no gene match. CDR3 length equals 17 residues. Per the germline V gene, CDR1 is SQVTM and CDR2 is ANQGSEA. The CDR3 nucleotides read TGCAGCGTTGAAGGGCGTTTTACTAGCGGCAGCACAGATACGCAGTATTTT. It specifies CSVEGRFTSGSTDTQYF.

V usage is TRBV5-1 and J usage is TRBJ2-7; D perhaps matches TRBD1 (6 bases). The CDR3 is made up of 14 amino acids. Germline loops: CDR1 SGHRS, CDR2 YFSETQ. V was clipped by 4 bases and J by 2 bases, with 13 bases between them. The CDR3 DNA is TGCGCCAGCAGCCTCCGACAGGTACCCTACGAGCAGTACTTC. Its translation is CASSLRQVPYEQYF.

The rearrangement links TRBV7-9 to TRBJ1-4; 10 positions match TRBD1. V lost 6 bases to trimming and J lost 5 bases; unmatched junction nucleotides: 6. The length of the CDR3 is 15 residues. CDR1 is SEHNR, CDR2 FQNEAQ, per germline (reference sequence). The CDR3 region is CASRPTGGANEKLFF. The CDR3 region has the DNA TGTGCCAGCAGACCGACAGGGGGCGCGAATGAAAAACTGTTTTTT.

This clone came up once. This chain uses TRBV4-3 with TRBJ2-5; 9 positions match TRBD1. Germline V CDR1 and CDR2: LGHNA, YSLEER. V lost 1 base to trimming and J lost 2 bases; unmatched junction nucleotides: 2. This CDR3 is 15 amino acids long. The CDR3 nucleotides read TGCGCCAGCAGCCAAGGGACAGGGGCTCAAGAGACCCAGTACTTC. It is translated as CASSQGTGAQETQYF.

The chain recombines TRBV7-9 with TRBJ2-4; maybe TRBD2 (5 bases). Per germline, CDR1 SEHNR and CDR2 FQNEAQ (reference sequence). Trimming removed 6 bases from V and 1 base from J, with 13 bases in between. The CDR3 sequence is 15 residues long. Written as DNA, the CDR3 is TGTGCCAGCAGTCCCATCGGGGTTGCCAAAAACATTCAGTACTTC. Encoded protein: CASSPIGVAKNIQYF.

The CDR3 sequence is CASSLVGGREIEQYF. The CDR3 DNA reads as TGCGCCAGCAGCTTGGTGGGGGGTCGGGAAATCGAGCAGTACTTC. This sequence joins TRBV5-1 and TRBJ2-7, with D perhaps matching TRBD2 (6 bases). V was clipped by 0 bases and J by 6 bases, with 16 bases between them. This CDR3 comprises 15 residues. The germline CDR1 and CDR2 sequences are SGHRS and YFSETQ. Full variable domain (remainder filled in from reference TRBV5-1 and TRBJ2-7): KAGVTQTPRYLIKTRGQQVTLSCSPISGHRSVSWYQQTPGQGLQFLFEYFSETQRNKGNFPGRFSGRQFSNSRSEMNVSTLELGDSALYLCASSLVGGREIEQYFGPGTRLTVT.

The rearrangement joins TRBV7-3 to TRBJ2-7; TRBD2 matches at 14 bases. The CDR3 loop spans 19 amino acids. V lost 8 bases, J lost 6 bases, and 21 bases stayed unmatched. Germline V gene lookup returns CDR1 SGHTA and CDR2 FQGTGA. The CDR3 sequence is CASRHSGTSGRVSKGEQYF. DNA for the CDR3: TGTGCCAGCCGACACTCCGGGACTAGCGGGAGAGTCTCAAAGGGCGAGCAGTACTTC.

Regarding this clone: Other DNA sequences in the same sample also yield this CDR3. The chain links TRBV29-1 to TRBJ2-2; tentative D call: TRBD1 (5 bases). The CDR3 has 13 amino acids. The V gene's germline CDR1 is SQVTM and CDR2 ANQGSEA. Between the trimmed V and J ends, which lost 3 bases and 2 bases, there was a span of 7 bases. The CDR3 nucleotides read TGCAGCGTTGACAGGGATAACACCGGGGAGCTGTTTTTT. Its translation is CSVDRDNTGELFF.

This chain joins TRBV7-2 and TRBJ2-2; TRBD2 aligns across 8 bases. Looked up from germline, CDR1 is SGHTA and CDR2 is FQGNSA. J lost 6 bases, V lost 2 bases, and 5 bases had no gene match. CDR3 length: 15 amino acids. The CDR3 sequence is CASSLMLAGAGELFF. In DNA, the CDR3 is TGTGCCAGCAGCTTAATGCTAGCGGGTGCCGGGGAGCTGTTTTTT.

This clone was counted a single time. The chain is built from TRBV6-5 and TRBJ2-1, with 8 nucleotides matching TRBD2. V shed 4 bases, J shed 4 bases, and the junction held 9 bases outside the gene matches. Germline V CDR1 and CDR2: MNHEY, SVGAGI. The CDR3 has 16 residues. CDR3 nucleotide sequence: TGTGCCAGCAGTTCAGCGGGAGCCGCCGGATACAATGAGCAGTTCTTC. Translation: CASSSAGAAGYNEQFF.

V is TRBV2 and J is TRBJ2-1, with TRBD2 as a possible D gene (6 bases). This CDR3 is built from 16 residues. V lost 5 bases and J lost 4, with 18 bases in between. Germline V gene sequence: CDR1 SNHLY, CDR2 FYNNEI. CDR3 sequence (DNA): TGTGCCAGCAGTCATCCCAGCGGGCTCCAATACAATGAGCAGTTCTTC. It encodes CASSHPSGLQYNEQFF.

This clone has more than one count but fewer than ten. The CDR3 loop is CASRRAGKYEQYF. As DNA, the CDR3 is TGTGCCAGCAGGCGAGCGGGAAAATACGAGCAGTACTTC. The chain employs TRBV27 and TRBJ2-7; 7 bases map to TRBD2. CDR1 is MNHEY, CDR2 SMNVEV, per germline (reference sequence). The ends lost 6 bases at V and 4 bases at J; junction bases unmatched: 6. This CDR3 is 13 amino acids long.

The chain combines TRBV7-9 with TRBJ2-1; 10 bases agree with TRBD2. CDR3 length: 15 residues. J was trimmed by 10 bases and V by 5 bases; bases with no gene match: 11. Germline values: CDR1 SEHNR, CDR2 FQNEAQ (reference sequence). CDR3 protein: CASSQRPGLAPEQFF. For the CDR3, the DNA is TGTGCCAGCAGCCAGAGACCGGGACTAGCGCCAGAGCAGTTCTTC.

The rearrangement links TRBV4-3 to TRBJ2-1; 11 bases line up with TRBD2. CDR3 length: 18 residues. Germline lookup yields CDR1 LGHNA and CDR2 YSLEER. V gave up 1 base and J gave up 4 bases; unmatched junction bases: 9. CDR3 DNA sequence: TGCGCCAGCAGCCAAGGGGGATGGGGGACTAGCGGTTACAATGAGCAGTTCTTC. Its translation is CASSQGGWGTSGYNEQFF.

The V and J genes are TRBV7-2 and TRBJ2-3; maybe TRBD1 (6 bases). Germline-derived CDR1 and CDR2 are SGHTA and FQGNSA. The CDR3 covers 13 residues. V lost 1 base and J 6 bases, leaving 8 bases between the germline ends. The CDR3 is CASSLDREDTQYF. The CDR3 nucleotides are TGTGCCAGCAGCTTAGACAGGGAGGATACGCAGTATTTT.

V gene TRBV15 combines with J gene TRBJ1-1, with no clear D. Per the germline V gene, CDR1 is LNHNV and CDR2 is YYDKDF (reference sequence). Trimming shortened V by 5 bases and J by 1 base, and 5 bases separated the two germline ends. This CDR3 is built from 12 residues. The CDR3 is CATSAQNTEAFF. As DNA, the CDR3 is TGTGCCACCAGCGCCCAGAACACTGAAGCTTTCTTT.

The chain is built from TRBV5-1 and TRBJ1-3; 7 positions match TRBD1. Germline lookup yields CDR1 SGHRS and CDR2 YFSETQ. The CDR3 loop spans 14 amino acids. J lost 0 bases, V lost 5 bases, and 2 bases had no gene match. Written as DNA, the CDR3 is TGCGCCAGCAGTGCAGGGGGCTCTGGAAACACCATATATTTT. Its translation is CASSAGGSGNTIYF.

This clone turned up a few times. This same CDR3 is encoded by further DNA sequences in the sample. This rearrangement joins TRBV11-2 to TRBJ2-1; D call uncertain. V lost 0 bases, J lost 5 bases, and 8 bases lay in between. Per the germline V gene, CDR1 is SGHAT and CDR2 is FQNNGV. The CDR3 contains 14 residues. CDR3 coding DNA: TGTGCCAGCAGCTTAGACCCCCTCCACAATGAGCAGTTCTTC. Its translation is CASSLDPLHNEQFF.

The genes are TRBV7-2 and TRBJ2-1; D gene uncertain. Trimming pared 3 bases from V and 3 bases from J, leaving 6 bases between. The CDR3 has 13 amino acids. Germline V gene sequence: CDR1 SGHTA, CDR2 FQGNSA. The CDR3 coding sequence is TGTGCCAGCAGCTTCCGGGTCTACAATGAGCAGTTCTTC. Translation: CASSFRVYNEQFF. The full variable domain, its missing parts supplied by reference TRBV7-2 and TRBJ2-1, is GAGVSQSPSNKVTEKGKDVELRCDPISGHTALYWYRQSLGQGLEFLIYFQGNSAPDKSGLPSDRFSAERTGGSVSTLTIQRTQQEDSAVYLCASSFRVYNEQFFGPGTRLTVL.

CDR3 sequence: CASSLTILGYNEQFF. CDR3 nucleotides: TGTGCCAGCAGTTTAACGATTTTAGGTTACAATGAGCAGTTCTTC. The chain uses TRBV27 and TRBJ2-1; D unclear. Germline loops: CDR1 MNHEY, CDR2 SMNVEV (reference sequence). With 2 bases removed from V and 4 bases from J, the gap between germline ends came to 12 bases. The CDR3 runs 15 residues.

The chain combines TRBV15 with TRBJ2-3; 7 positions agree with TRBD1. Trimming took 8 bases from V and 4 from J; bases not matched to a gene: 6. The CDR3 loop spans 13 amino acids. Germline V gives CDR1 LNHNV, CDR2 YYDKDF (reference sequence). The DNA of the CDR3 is TGTGCCACCCAGGGGGACGGGGCAGATACGCAGTATTTT. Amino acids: CATQGDGADTQYF.

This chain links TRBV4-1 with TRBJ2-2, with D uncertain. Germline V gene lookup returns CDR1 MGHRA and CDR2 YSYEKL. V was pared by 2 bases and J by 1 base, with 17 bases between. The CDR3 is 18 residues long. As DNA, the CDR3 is TGCGCCAGCAGCCAATATCGATCGGCGGCTTGGAACACCGGGGAGCTGTTTTTT. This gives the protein CASSQYRSAAWNTGELFF.

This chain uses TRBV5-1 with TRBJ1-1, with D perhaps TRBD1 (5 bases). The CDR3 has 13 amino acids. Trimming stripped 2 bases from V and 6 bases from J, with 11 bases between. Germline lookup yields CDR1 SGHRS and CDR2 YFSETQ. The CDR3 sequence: CASSLSRGSEAFF. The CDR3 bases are TGCGCCAGCAGCTTATCAAGGGGATCTGAAGCTTTCTTT.

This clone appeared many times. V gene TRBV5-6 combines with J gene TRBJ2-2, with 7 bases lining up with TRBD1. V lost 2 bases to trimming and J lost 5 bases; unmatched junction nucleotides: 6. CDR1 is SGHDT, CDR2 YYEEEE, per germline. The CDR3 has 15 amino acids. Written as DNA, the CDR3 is TGTGCCAGCAGCTTCCGGGACAGACAGACCGGGGAGCTGTTTTTT. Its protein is CASSFRDRQTGELFF.